Below are 18 T cell receptor beta chains sequenced from a single sample in a study of type 1 regulatory T cells. Study results and caveats: Type 1 regulatory T cells had a more restricted TCR repertoire than non-type 1 regulatory T cells.

TCRdb independently ran MiXCR on the reads; one entry per CDR3 protein. Among some 71,000 distinct CDR3 sequences listed, more than 20% were seen once. What these receptors recognize is not known. Sequenced input: cultured type 1 regulatory T (Tr1) cells, either the whole culture or a sorted fraction (not recorded which). These receptors all come from a human donor in good health.

This clonotype was counted at least ten times. The rearrangement links TRBV12-3 or TRBV12-4 to TRBJ2-1, with 8 bases aligning to TRBD2. The V gene end was trimmed by 2 bases and the J gene end by 6 bases; junction bases not matched to a gene: 3. CDR3 size: 14 residues. This chain's CDR3 is CASSLTGGSNEQFF. Written as DNA, the CDR3 is TGTGCCAGCAGTTTAACGGGAGGGAGCAATGAGCAGTTCTTC.

The sample holds a few counts of this clonotype. The V and J genes are TRBV5-1 and TRBJ2-5; D call uncertain. From germline, CDR1 is SGHRS and CDR2 YFSETQ. The CDR3 spans 13 residues. Trimming left V 0 bases short and J 4 bases short, with 7 bases between. This chain's CDR3 is CASSLGDGETQYF. CDR3 DNA: TGCGCCAGCAGCTTGGGTGACGGAGAGACCCAGTACTTC.

This clonotype has at least ten counts. CDR3 protein: CASSPIAQGTGELFF. In DNA form, the CDR3 reads TGTGCCAGCAGCCCTATAGCCCAAGGGACCGGGGAGCTGTTTTTT. This chain uses TRBV7-2 with TRBJ2-2; D is undetermined. The V and J ends lost 5 bases and 5 bases respectively, with 15 bases between them. The CDR3 sequence is 15 residues long. Germline V gives CDR1 SGHTA, CDR2 FQGNSA.

The sample holds a few counts of this clonotype. J is TRBJ1-5 and V is TRBV7-8; D remains unclear. Germline V gene data show CDR1 as SGHVS and CDR2 as FQNEAQ. The CDR3 is 13 amino acids. Trimming removed 2 bases at V and 3 bases at J, with 5 bases between. The CDR3: CASSLQDNQPQHF. For the CDR3, the DNA is TGTGCCAGCAGCTTACAGGACAATCAGCCCCAGCATTTT. Full variable domain (remainder filled in from reference TRBV7-8 and TRBJ1-5): GAGVSQSPRYKVAKRGQDVALRCDPISGHVSLFWYQQALGQGPEFLTYFQNEAQLDKSGLPSDRFFAERPEGSVSTLKIQRTQQEDSAVYLCASSLQDNQPQHFGDGTRLSIL.

This chain links TRBV7-8 with TRBJ2-7; the match to TRBD1 covers 7 bases. Trimming at V came to 0 bases and at J to 3 bases, leaving 11 bases not matched to a gene. This CDR3 comprises 17 residues. Germline CDR1 is SGHVS and CDR2 is FQNEAQ. The CDR3 region is CASSLAQVRTGDYEQYF. The CDR3 DNA reads TGTGCCAGCAGCTTAGCCCAAGTACGGACAGGTGACTACGAGCAGTACTTC.

This clonotype was counted only a few times. This chain uses TRBV20-1 with TRBJ1-4; 8 bases fit TRBD1. The germline gives CDR1 DFQATT, CDR2 SNEGSKA (reference sequence). The V and J ends lost 6 bases and 8 bases, in that order; junction bases with no gene match: 8. The CDR3 spans 13 residues. CDR3 sequence (DNA): TGCAGTGCGAGGGGACAGGTGGGAGAAAAACTGTTTTTT. Translating it yields CSARGQVGEKLFF.

J is TRBJ2-5 and V is TRBV27; D is perhaps TRBD2 (6 bases). CDR1 is MNHEY and CDR2 is SMNVEV in the germline V gene (reference sequence). With 6 bases removed from V and 7 bases from J, the gap between germline ends came to 21 bases. The CDR3 covers 15 residues. DNA of the CDR3: TGTGCCAGCAGAAGCGGAGGGGCAGCGTCGGGGACCCAGTACTTC. Amino acids: CASRSGGAASGTQYF.

This clonotype occurred a few times. The V and J genes are TRBV18 and TRBJ1-5; D is possibly TRBD1 (6 bases). Trimming took off 6 bases at V and 0 bases at J, with 18 bases between the two ends. Looked up from germline, CDR1 is KGHSH and CDR2 is LQKENI. CDR3 length: 17 amino acids. The CDR3 spells CASSPTGTPYSNQPQHF. In DNA form, the CDR3 reads TGTGCCAGCTCCCCGACCGGGACACCTTATAGCAATCAGCCCCAGCATTTT.

The J gene is TRBJ1-5, the V gene TRBV27; TRBD1 might be the D (6 bases). Germline V gene data show CDR1 as MNHEY and CDR2 as SMNVEV (reference sequence). Trimming took off 0 bases at V and 4 bases at J, with 7 bases between the two ends. This CDR3 is 14 amino acids long. The CDR3 coding sequence is TGTGCCAGCAGTTTATCCAGGGGAAATCAGCCCCAGCATTTT. The encoded protein is CASSLSRGNQPQHF.

The chain has TRBV9 and TRBJ2-7; tentatively, D is TRBD1 (6 bases). The CDR3 loop spans 15 amino acids. The V end lost 0 bases, the J end lost 2 bases, and 12 bases lay between the germline ends. CDR1 is SGDLS, CDR2 YYNGEE, per germline. CDR3 sequence reads: CASSVATGRTYEQYF. Here the CDR3 DNA reads TGTGCCAGCAGCGTAGCTACAGGGCGGACCTACGAGCAGTACTTC.

The CDR3 bases are TGTGCCAGCAGTTTATATGGGGGCGTGAACACTGAAGCTTTCTTT. Translating gives CASSLYGGVNTEAFF. The chain is built from TRBV28 and TRBJ1-1; tentative D call: TRBD1 (6 bases). Trimming pared 1 base from V and 0 bases from J, leaving 9 bases between. Per germline, CDR1 MDHEN and CDR2 SYDVKM. The length of the CDR3 is 15 residues.

This chain connects TRBV20-1 to TRBJ1-1; tentatively, D is TRBD1 (5 bases). Germline V gene sequence: CDR1 DFQATT, CDR2 SNEGSKA (reference sequence). With 3 bases removed from V and 4 bases from J, the gap between germline ends came to 15 bases. The CDR3 totals 14 residues. CDR3 bases: TGCAGTGCTAGTTGGGTGGGGGGTAGCACTGAAGCTTTCTTT. Amino acid sequence: CSASWVGGSTEAFF.

This chain connects TRBV28 to TRBJ2-2; 7 bases fit TRBD2. The V gene end was trimmed by 8 bases and the J gene end by 5 bases; junction bases not matched to a gene: 8. The CDR3 loop spans 14 amino acids. Germline loops: CDR1 MDHEN, CDR2 SYDVKM. CDR3 protein: CASRLPRETGELFF. The CDR3 DNA follows: TGTGCCAGCCGCCTCCCGCGGGAGACCGGGGAGCTGTTTTTT.

The chain recombines TRBV9 with TRBJ1-6; D perhaps matches TRBD1 (6 bases). Per the germline V gene, CDR1 is SGDLS and CDR2 is YYNGEE. CDR3 length: 14 amino acids. V was pared by 3 bases and J by 11 bases, with 15 bases between. Here the CDR3 DNA reads TGTGCCAGCAGCGAAGGGGGTCAGAATCCACCCCTCCACTTT. It encodes CASSEGGQNPPLHF.

The chain links TRBV20-1 to TRBJ2-7; 11 nucleotides line up with TRBD2. The germline V gene has CDR1 DFQATT and CDR2 SNEGSKA (reference sequence). This CDR3 contains 13 residues. Trimming cost V 3 bases and J 5 bases; bases outside gene matches: 3. The CDR3 sequence: CSARTSGNHEQYF. In nucleotides, the CDR3 is TGCAGTGCTAGGACTAGCGGGAACCACGAGCAGTACTTC.

V gene TRBV12-3 or TRBV12-4 combines with J gene TRBJ2-2; D might be TRBD1 (6 bases). This CDR3 has 13 amino acids. Trimming took 6 bases from V and 3 from J, leaving 8 bases between them. CDR3 loop: CASRRTDTGELFF. The DNA of the CDR3 is TGTGCCAGCAGACGGACAGACACCGGGGAGCTGTTTTTT.

This chain connects TRBV10-3 to TRBJ2-3; D perhaps matches TRBD2 (5 bases). Germline V lookup: CDR1 ENHRY, CDR2 SYGVKD. CDR3 size: 14 residues. The V end was cut by 7 bases, the J end by 6 bases, with 17 bases between. The CDR3 bases are TGTGCCATCACTACAAGCGGAAGAGAGGATACGCAGTATTTT. It specifies CAITTSGREDTQYF.

This clonotype was observed a few times. This sequence joins TRBV7-6 and TRBJ2-2; D gene ambiguous. CDR3 length: 13 residues. The germline gives CDR1 SGHVS, CDR2 FNYEAQ. The germline V and J ends were trimmed by 4 bases and 8 bases, with 11 bases remaining between them. CDR3 amino acids: CASSSTAPGELFF. The CDR3 DNA follows: TGTGCCAGCAGCTCGACCGCGCCAGGGGAGCTGTTTTTT.